The 5 T cell receptor beta chains presented below share a single source sample, sequenced in a study of blood T cells in healthy people across ages (dated by TCRdb to about 2015). The method behind the library was 5' RACE. TCRdb names Illumina HiSeq 2500 as the instrument used. A second PCR of 7 to 11 cycles was performed with a sample-barcoded 5' primer and a J-beta primer mix. Using fastp at Q25 and MiXCR, TCRdb reprocessed the public reads and kept productive beta chains. A single entry per CDR3 protein holds the most common genes and DNA from its merged rows. The sample table contains approximately 800,000 distinct CDR3 sequences; only one count was recorded for approximately 60% of them. The top ten hold roughly 25% of the sample. The specimen sequenced was blood. The receptors here all came from a man aged 35-49 years in good health.

The gene calls are TRBV4-1 and TRBJ2-3; TRBD2 aligns across 8 bases. J was trimmed by 0 bases and V by 3 bases; bases with no gene match: 2. The germline gives CDR1 MGHRA, CDR2 YSYEKL. The CDR3 covers 15 residues. The CDR3 nucleotides are TGCGCCAGCAGCCAGGCTAGCGGGAGCACAGATACGCAGTATTTT. This gives the protein CASSQASGSTDTQYF.

This clonotype was counted between two and nine times. The chain is built from TRBV5-1 and TRBJ2-3; D perhaps matches TRBD2 (6 bases). CDR1 is SGHRS and CDR2 is YFSETQ in the germline V gene. Trimming removed 3 bases from V and 2 bases from J, with 16 bases in between. The CDR3 contains 16 residues. CDR3 DNA: TGCGCCAGCAGCTCTACAAGACTAGGCGACACAGATACGCAGTATTTT. This sequence encodes CASSSTRLGDTDTQYF. The complete variable domain, with remaining parts taken from reference TRBV5-1 and TRBJ2-3, reads KAGVTQTPRYLIKTRGQQVTLSCSPISGHRSVSWYQQTPGQGLQFLFEYFSETQRNKGNFPGRFSGRQFSNSRSEMNVSTLELGDSALYLCASSSTRLGDTDTQYFGPGTRLTVL.

The rearrangement joins TRBV9 to TRBJ2-2, with D tentatively TRBD2 (5 bases). The CDR3 runs to 14 residues. Per germline, CDR1 SGDLS and CDR2 YYNGEE. Trimming removed 2 bases at V and 2 bases at J, with 7 bases between. The CDR3 protein is CASSVEGNTGELFF. The CDR3 DNA follows: TGTGCCAGCAGCGTCGAGGGAAACACCGGGGAGCTGTTTTTT.

V is TRBV6-1 and J is TRBJ1-1; D is uncertain. The CDR3 extends over 17 amino acids. The V gene lost 8 bases and the J gene lost 1 base, with 23 bases spanning the gap. Germline V gives CDR1 MNHNS, CDR2 SASEGT. CDR3 in amino acids: CASAIDIWAYKNTEAFF. The CDR3 DNA reads as TGTGCCAGCGCGATTGACATTTGGGCCTACAAGAACACTGAAGCTTTCTTT.

The J gene is TRBJ2-4, the V gene TRBV27; 8 bases align to TRBD2. Near its end, the DNA agrees better with TRBJ2-7, so the J call may be wrong. CDR3 length: 14 residues. Germline loops: CDR1 MNHEY, CDR2 SMNVEV (reference sequence). This CDR3 reads CASSLVSGGDEQYF. In DNA, the CDR3 is TGTGCCAGCAGTTTGGTTTCGGGAGGGGACGAGCAGTACTTC.